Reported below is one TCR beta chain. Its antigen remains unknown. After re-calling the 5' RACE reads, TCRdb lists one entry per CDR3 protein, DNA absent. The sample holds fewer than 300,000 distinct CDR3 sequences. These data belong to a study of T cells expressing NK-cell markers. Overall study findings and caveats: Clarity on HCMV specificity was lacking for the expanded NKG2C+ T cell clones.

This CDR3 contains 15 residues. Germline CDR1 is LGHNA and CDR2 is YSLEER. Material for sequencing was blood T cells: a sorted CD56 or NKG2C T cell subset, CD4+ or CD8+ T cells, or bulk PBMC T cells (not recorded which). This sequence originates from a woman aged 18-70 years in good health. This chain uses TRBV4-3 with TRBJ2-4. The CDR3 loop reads CASSQGTLAKNIQYF.